Listed below are T cell receptor beta chains from one sample, sequenced in a study of blood T cells in healthy people across ages. TCRdb re-derived calls from the 5' RACE reads in MiXCR, one entry per CDR3 protein. The sample records roughly 800,000 distinct CDR3 sequences, 55% to 70% being singletons. Sequenced material: blood. These receptors were taken from a man younger than 40 in good health. Both conserved end residues are part of each CDR3. A D gene is named only where the DNA matches it firmly. Size is omitted from some rows. Given values are once, few, many or a class for expanded clones.

NA	TRBV15	TRBJ2-7	NA	TGTGCCACCAGCAGAGGACCCTCAGCGACCTACGAGCAGTACTTC	CATSRGPSATYEQYF
few	TRBV10-2	TRBJ2-1	TRBD2	TGCGCCAGCAGTGAGCTAGCGGGAGGGCCCGGTGAGCAGTTCTTC	CASSELAGGPGEQFF
NA	TRBV20-1	TRBJ1-2	TRBD1	TGCAGTGCTAGAGATCGGGCGACAGGGGTTAACTATGGCTACACCTTC	CSARDRATGVNYGYTF
NA	TRBV6-6	TRBJ2-5	TRBD1	TGTGCCAGCAGCGACAGGGGCGATGAGCAGTACTTC	CASSDRGDEQYF
NA	TRBV7-9	TRBJ1-2	NA	TGTGCCAGCAGCGTTACAGGGAGTCAGAACTATGGCTACACCTTC	CASSVTGSQNYGYTF
NA	TRBV12-5	TRBJ2-3	NA	TGTGACGGTGGTATGGATACGCAGTATTTT	CDGGMDTQYF
few	TRBV18	TRBJ1-6	NA	TGTGCCAGCTCAGCCGACCCCAATTTAGCACCCCTCCACTTT	CASSADPNLAPLHF
NA	TRBV2	TRBJ2-6	TRBD2	TGTGCCAGCAAAGGACTAGCGGGAGGGGCCAACGTCCTGACTTTC	CASKGLAGGANVLTF
NA	TRBV9	TRBJ2-4	NA	TGTGCCAGCAGCGTAGTGGGAGGAGCCAAAAACATTCAGTACTTC	CASSVVGGAKNIQYF
NA	TRBV6-2/TRBV6-3	TRBJ1-1	NA	TGTGCCAGCAGTTACTCGATCTGGGGAGAGGGCACTGAAGCTTTCTTT	CASSYSIWGEGTEAFF
NA	TRBV20-1	TRBJ2-5	NA	TGCAGTGCCAGGGGCGGGGTAGAGACCCAGTACTTC	CSARGGVETQYF
NA	TRBV14	TRBJ2-1	NA	TGTGCCAGCAGCCAAGATCCCTCTACTAGCCGCTTTTACAATGAGCAGTTCTTC	CASSQDPSTSRFYNEQFF
few	TRBV13	TRBJ2-1	NA	TGTGCCAGCAGCTCCCCCTTGGGGGGCCCCGACAATGAGCAGTTCTTC	CASSSPLGGPDNEQFF
NA	TRBV6-1	TRBJ1-2	NA	TGTGCCAGCAGTGAAGCGCAACAGGATGACTATGGCTACACCTTC	CASSEAQQDDYGYTF
NA	TRBV10-3	TRBJ2-7	TRBD1	TGTGCCATCAGGGGGACAGCAACCTACAAGCAGTACTTC	CAIRGTATYKQYF
NA	TRBV4-1	TRBJ2-1	NA	TGCGCCAGCAGCCCCCGGGCCCAGCATGAGCAGTTCTTC	CASSPRAQHEQFF
NA	TRBV4-2	TRBJ2-4	NA	TGTACCAGCAGCCAAGAGGAAGGGATTTGGGCCAAAAACATTCAGTACTTC	CTSSQEEGIWAKNIQYF
once	TRBV7-2	TRBJ2-7	NA	TGTGCCAGCAGCTTAGCGCCCCCAGTCTCCTACGAGCAGTACTTC	CASSLAPPVSYEQYF
few	TRBV6-2/TRBV6-3	TRBJ2-5	TRBD1	TGTGCCAGCAGCGGGACAGAGCAAGAGACCCAGTACTTC	CASSGTEQETQYF
NA	TRBV29-1	TRBJ1-4	NA	TGCAGCGCCCGTGGGGCCGGGACTGACTATGAAAAACTGTTTTTT	CSARGAGTDYEKLFF
NA	TRBV29-1	TRBJ2-2	NA	TGCAGCGTTGAACGCGGCAGCTCGAACACCGGGGAGCTGTTTTTT	CSVERGSSNTGELFF
NA	TRBV5-1	TRBJ1-1	NA	TGCGCCAGCAGAGTCCTCGGGAGGAAAGAAGCTGAAGCTTTCTTT	CASRVLGRKEAEAFF
few	TRBV12-3/TRBV12-4	TRBJ1-2	NA	TGTGCCAGCAGTCTGACACTCTTCTATGGCTACACCTTC	CASSLTLFYGYTF
NA	TRBV7-2	TRBJ2-4	TRBD2	TGTGCCAGCAGCTCGGTTACTTTAGCGGGAGGACGTAACATTCAGTACTTC	CASSSVTLAGGRNIQYF
NA	TRBV2	TRBJ2-1	NA	TGTGCCAGAACGGTCGTGAATGAGCAGTTCTTC	CARTVVNEQFF
many	TRBV5-1	TRBJ2-6	NA	TGCGCCAGCAGCCCGATGCTCGGGGTCTCTGGGGCCAACGTCCTGACTTTC	CASSPMLGVSGANVLTF
NA	TRBV19	TRBJ2-5	NA	TGTGCCAGTAGTATAGGGGCGACAGGACAAGAGGCCCAGTACTTC	CASSIGATGQEAQYF
few	TRBV7-2	TRBJ2-7	TRBD1	TGTGCCAGCAGCTTAGAACAGGGGTTCCACGAGCAGTACTTC	CASSLEQGFHEQYF
NA	TRBV7-2	TRBJ2-1	NA	TGTGCCAGCAGCTCCCTTATCTCCTCCAGCTCCTACAATGAGCAGTTCTTC	CASSSLISSSSYNEQFF
few	TRBV27	TRBJ2-7	NA	TGTGCCAGCAGTTTTACCAGGGCAGGGTCCCACGAGCAGTACTTC	CASSFTRAGSHEQYF